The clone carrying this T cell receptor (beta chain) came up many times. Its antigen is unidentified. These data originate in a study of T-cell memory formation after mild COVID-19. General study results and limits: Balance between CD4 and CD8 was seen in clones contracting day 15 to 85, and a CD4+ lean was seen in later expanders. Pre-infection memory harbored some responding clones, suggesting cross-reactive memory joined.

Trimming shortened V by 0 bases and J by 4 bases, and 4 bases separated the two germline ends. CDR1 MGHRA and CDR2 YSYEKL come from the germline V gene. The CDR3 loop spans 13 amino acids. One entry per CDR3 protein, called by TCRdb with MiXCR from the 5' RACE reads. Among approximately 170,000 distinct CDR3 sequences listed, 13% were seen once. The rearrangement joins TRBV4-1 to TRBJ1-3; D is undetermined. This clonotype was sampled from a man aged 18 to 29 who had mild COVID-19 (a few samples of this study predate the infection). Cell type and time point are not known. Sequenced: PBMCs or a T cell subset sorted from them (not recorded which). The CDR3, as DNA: TGCGCCAGCAGCCAAGAAGAAGGAAACACCATATATTTT. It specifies CASSQEEGNTIYF.